One sample yielded the 22 T cell receptor beta chains listed below, sequenced in a study of cytotoxic CD8 clonotypes in ibrutinib-treated CLL. The data were produced by immunoSEQ multiplex PCR, yet TCRdb's version contains in-frame clones alone and is incomplete. The sample carries some 81,000 clones, more than 75% recorded once. Sample: PBMCs, taken after 12 months of ibrutinib treatment. These receptor sequences come from a human donor with chronic lymphocytic leukemia.

The chain carries TRBV5-1 and TRBJ1-2; tentatively, D is TRBD1 (5 bases). Trimming removed 1 base from V and 0 bases from J, with 16 bases in between. The CDR3 covers 17 residues. Germline values: CDR1 SGHRS, CDR2 YFSETQ. The CDR3 sequence is CASSLRDMGGPNYGYTF. The CDR3 bases are TGCGCCAGCAGCTTGCGTGATATGGGGGGACCTAACTATGGCTACACCTTC. The full variable domain, in which reference TRBV5-1 and TRBJ1-2 provide the parts outside the CDR3, is KAGVTQTPRYLIKTRGQQVTLSCSPISGHRSVSWYQQTPGQGLQFLFEYFSETQRNKGNFPGRFSGRQFSNSRSEMNVSTLELGDSALYLCASSLRDMGGPNYGYTFGSGTRLTVV.

The V and J genes are TRBV19 and TRBJ2-1; 9 bases are a match to TRBD1. The V gene end was trimmed by 7 bases and the J gene end by 8 bases; junction bases not matched to a gene: 9. The CDR3 contains 14 residues. Germline CDR1 reads LNHDA; CDR2 reads SQIVND (reference sequence). CDR3 loop: CASTPGQGWDEQFF. Written as DNA, the CDR3 is TGTGCCAGTACCCCCGGACAGGGGTGGGATGAGCAGTTCTTC.

This chain joins TRBV6-6 and TRBJ2-7, with 8 bases lining up with TRBD1. The germline gives CDR1 MNHNY, CDR2 SVGAGI (reference sequence). The CDR3 runs to 13 residues. Germline trimming cut 5 bases from V and 9 bases from J; bases unmatched to any gene: 9. The DNA of the CDR3 is TGTGCCAGCAGTCCCCCCGGACAGGGAAGGCAGTACTTC. Its translation is CASSPPGQGRQYF.

The chain carries TRBV4-2 and TRBJ1-5, with a weak D call TRBD1 (6 bases). Germline-derived CDR1 and CDR2 are LGHNA and YNFKEQ. Trimming took off 3 bases at V and 5 bases at J, with 14 bases between the two ends. The CDR3 covers 15 residues. In nucleotides, the CDR3 is TGTGCCAGCAGCCAGTCGACAGGATACTATCAGCCCCAGCATTTT. As protein: CASSQSTGYYQPQHF.

This chain joins TRBV4-1 and TRBJ1-2, with unresolved D. The germline V gene encodes CDR1 MGHRA and CDR2 YSYEKL. CDR3 size: 14 residues. The V and J ends lost 0 bases and 4 bases respectively, with 9 bases between them. The chain's CDR3 is CASSQDPASYGYTF. The CDR3 bases are TGCGCCAGCAGCCAAGATCCGGCTTCCTATGGCTACACCTTC.

This rearrangement joins TRBV4-2 to TRBJ1-2; TRBD1 is a possible D gene (5 bases). V gave up 3 bases and J gave up 0 bases, with 8 bases separating them. CDR3 length: 14 amino acids. Germline CDR1 reads LGHNA; CDR2 reads YNFKEQ. In DNA form, the CDR3 reads TGTGCCAGCAGCCAGGGGGGGGCTAACTATGGCTACACCTTC. This codes for CASSQGGANYGYTF.

This chain links TRBV15 with TRBJ2-3; D possibly corresponds to TRBD2 (6 bases). The CDR3 runs to 16 residues. CDR1 is LNHNV and CDR2 is YYDKDF in the germline V gene (reference sequence). V lost 1 base and J 4 bases, leaving 15 bases between the germline ends. The CDR3 region is CATSRGGRGVPDTQYF. The CDR3 DNA follows: TGTGCCACCAGCAGAGGGGGCCGCGGGGTCCCAGATACGCAGTATTTT.

The chain combines TRBV5-5 with TRBJ1-1; D gene uncertain. Germline V CDR1 and CDR2: SGHKS, YYEKEE (reference sequence). Trimming stripped 4 bases from V and 3 bases from J, with 13 bases between. The CDR3 loop spans 14 amino acids. CDR3 nucleotides: TGTGCCAGCAGCCCCCGTGAGGGCTACACTGAAGCTTTCTTT. Translation gives CASSPREGYTEAFF.

The chain carries TRBV7-6 and TRBJ2-5; tentative D call: TRBD2 (7 bases). The length of the CDR3 is 17 residues. V gave up 5 bases and J gave up 5 bases, with 24 bases separating them. The V gene's germline CDR1 is SGHVS and CDR2 FNYEAQ. CDR3 nucleotides: TGTGCCAGCAGCCCCGCCGGTGCGGGGGCCCCCGGGGAGACCCAGTACTTC. Translating gives CASSPAGAGAPGETQYF.

This clone came up once. This chain uses TRBV28 with TRBJ1-6; 8 bases line up with TRBD1. CDR3 length: 12 residues. Germline V gene lookup returns CDR1 MDHEN and CDR2 SYDVKM. J gave up 13 bases and V 5 bases, and 4 bases lay outside the gene matches. The CDR3 loop is CASSLTGGPLHF. The CDR3 nucleotides read TGTGCCAGCAGTCTTACAGGGGGTCCCCTCCACTTT.

The chain joins TRBV6-5 to TRBJ2-3; a weak D match, TRBD2 (6 bases). The CDR3 extends over 13 amino acids. From germline, CDR1 is MNHEY and CDR2 SVGAGI. The V and J ends lost 6 bases and 5 bases respectively, with 12 bases between them. This CDR3 is CASSGGWGDTQYF. The CDR3 nucleotides are TGTGCCAGCAGCGGGGGTTGGGGAGATACGCAGTATTTT.

The chain carries TRBV5-1 and TRBJ2-1; D unclear. Trimming took 3 bases from V and 0 from J, leaving 10 bases between them. The CDR3 covers 15 residues. Germline CDR1 SGHRS, CDR2 YFSETQ. The CDR3 DNA reads as TGCGCCAGCAGCTCCACAACGAGCTCCTACAATGAGCAGTTCTTC. This translates into CASSSTTSSYNEQFF.

In its sample, this clone was seen a few times. This chain joins TRBV5-4 and TRBJ1-2; D remains ambiguous. Trimming pared 4 bases from V and 7 bases from J, leaving 14 bases between. CDR1 is SGHNT, CDR2 YYREEE, per germline (reference sequence). The CDR3 contains 13 residues. CDR3 in DNA: TGTGCCAGCAGCCCCGACACGGTTGGTGGCTACACCTTC. Protein sequence: CASSPDTVGGYTF.

This chain connects TRBV18 to TRBJ1-5, with 7 bases that match TRBD1. With 0 bases clipped from V and 4 bases from J, the junction kept 3 bases outside the gene matches. Germline lookup yields CDR1 KGHSH and CDR2 LQKENI. The CDR3 is 15 residues long. In DNA, the CDR3 is TGTGCCAGCTCACCACCCGGGACAGAGAATCAGCCCCAGCATTTT. It translates to CASSPPGTENQPQHF.

This rearrangement joins TRBV11-2 to TRBJ2-7; TRBD1 or TRBD2 may be the D gene (5 bases each). Germline assignment: CDR1 SGHAT and CDR2 FQNNGV. Trimming took 1 base from V and 6 from J, leaving 16 bases between them. The CDR3 runs to 15 residues. The CDR3 DNA reads TGTGCCAGCAGCTTAGGGGGGACGGTGACTGGCGAGCAGTACTTC. This gives the protein CASSLGGTVTGEQYF.

This sequence joins TRBV19 and TRBJ1-6; no firm D call. Germline CDR1 and CDR2: LNHDA and SQIVND (reference sequence). The V and J ends lost 3 bases and 6 bases respectively, with 15 bases between them. This CDR3 has 16 amino acids. The CDR3 is CASSISAAPSNSPLHF. The CDR3 DNA reads as TGTGCCAGTAGTATCTCGGCGGCCCCCTCTAATTCACCCCTCCACTTT.

This rearrangement joins TRBV30 to TRBJ2-4, with 7 positions matching TRBD2. The germline V gene encodes CDR1 GTSNPN and CDR2 SVGIG (reference sequence). This CDR3 has 13 residues. The V gene end was trimmed by 3 bases and the J gene end by 9 bases; junction bases not matched to a gene: 8. The CDR3 nucleotides are TGTGCCTGGAGCCCGGGTTGGGGGGGCATTCAGTACTTC. Translating gives CAWSPGWGGIQYF.

The chain uses TRBV7-9 and TRBJ2-3; D ambiguous. V was shortened by 2 bases and J by 2 bases, with 8 bases between the two germline ends. The CDR3 length is 14 residues. CDR1 and CDR2 from the germline V gene are SEHNR and FQNEAQ (reference sequence). The CDR3 region has the DNA TGTGCCAGCAGCTTAACCTCCGACACAGATACGCAGTATTTT. This sequence encodes CASSLTSDTDTQYF. The complete variable domain, with remaining parts taken from reference TRBV7-9 and TRBJ2-3, reads DTGVSQNPRHKITKRGQNVTFRCDPISEHNRLYWYRQTLGQGPEFLTYFQNEAQLEKSRLLSDRFSAERPKGSFSTLEIQRTEQGDSAMYLCASSLTSDTDTQYFGPGTRLTVL.

This sequence joins TRBV5-1 and TRBJ2-1, with D perhaps TRBD2 (6 bases). V was cut by 4 bases and J by 5 bases, with 16 bases left in between. The CDR3 covers 15 residues. CDR1 is SGHRS, CDR2 YFSETQ, per germline. CDR3 residues: CASSLLNPGDNEQFF. Here the CDR3 DNA reads TGCGCCAGCAGCCTTCTAAACCCGGGGGACAATGAGCAGTTCTTC.

The genes are TRBV6-5 and TRBJ2-2; 10 bases are shared with TRBD2. There are 15 residues in the CDR3. Germline V lookup: CDR1 MNHEY, CDR2 SVGAGI. V dropped 8 bases and J dropped 5; count of bases not matched to a gene: 8. The CDR3 DNA reads TGTGCCAGCGCCCGGGTACTAGCGGGGACCGGGGAGCTGTTTTTT. The encoded protein is CASARVLAGTGELFF.

V and J are TRBV28 and TRBJ1-2, with D maybe TRBD1 (5 bases). CDR1 is MDHEN and CDR2 is SYDVKM in the germline V gene. The length of the CDR3 is 15 residues. The ends were cut back, 5 bases at V and 5 bases at J, with 18 bases in the middle. The CDR3 is CASSRLRRGGYGYTF. DNA of the CDR3: TGTGCCAGCAGTCGACTCCGACGGGGGGGGTATGGCTACACCTTC.

The chain uses TRBV7-2 and TRBJ2-5; 11 nucleotides align to TRBD2. The germline V gene encodes CDR1 SGHTA and CDR2 FQGNSA. Trimming at V came to 5 bases and at J to 9 bases, leaving 11 bases not matched to a gene. This CDR3 region has 15 residues. The CDR3 here is CASSVSGGAVGAQYF. The CDR3 DNA sequence: TGTGCCAGCAGCGTTAGCGGGGGGGCGGTCGGGGCCCAGTACTTC.